This T cell receptor (beta chain) was sequenced in a study of cytomegalovirus exposure and HLA in healthy donors (dated by TCRdb to the late 2010s). In the study overall: The roughly 700 repertoires of the first cohort and the roughly 120 validation repertoires were produced on the same platform, according to a later analysis. The study aimed to test whether cataloging public T cell receptors could reveal signatures of past pathogen exposure. Besides the first cohort of roughly 640 subjects, a separate validation cohort made up of over a hundred different subjects was used. High-throughput TCR immunosequencing, statistical association of individual TCRs with disease status, and machine learning were combined to predict cytomegalovirus infection status.

The germline V gene (reference sequence) supplies CDR1 MNHEY and CDR2 SMNVEV. Unmatched junction bases come to 6, with V trimmed by 10 bases and J by 0 bases. Measured from the cysteine to the phenylalanine, the CDR3 is 14 residues long. CDR3 DNA only is kept here, 42 bases in frame from base 1. Libraries were constructed by the immunoSEQ multiplex PCR assay. On the study's bioinformatics: A statistical classification framework was built for diagnosing cytomegalovirus status from the catalog of TCR beta chain sequences. TCRdb's version of the immuneACCESS table is confined to in-frame rearrangements and falls short of the full clone set. An unresolved V gene accounts for under half of the shortfall where checked; the remainder is of unknown origin. V, J and clone size are taken as reported in that table, and D and trimming were inferred from the DNA itself. The sample has over 150,000 clones on record, approximately 86% of them singletons. Jointly, the top ten make up around 24% of the sample.

The donors were included in the validation cohort of 90 to 150 subjects, a group kept apart from the roughly 670-subject first cohort. About this clone itself: Its antigen target is currently unknown. There are no base qualities to consult, and no much larger clone falls within one base.

Overall results and qualifications from the work: In a later analysis, TCRs clustered in the first cohort were found to also tend to co-occur in the roughly 130 validation repertoires, with 90% to 95% of cluster scores above 0. A later analysis had no HLA typing for the validation cohort, so co-occurrence there was scored across all 120 repertoires. The study listed around 160 TCR beta chains as associated with cytomegalovirus. Most TCR sequences were observed very rarely across donors, whereas some public TCRs were present in many individuals. Three of the identified cytomegalovirus-associated TCR beta chains were confirmed in vitro to be specific for cytomegalovirus antigens. Cytomegalovirus status was reported to be diagnosed by the classifier with high specificity and sensitivity in both the original and validation cohorts. The authors suggested that the approach could potentially be extended to other disease states and immunological phenotypes.

The sequence joins TRBV27 to TRBJ1-5, with TRBD1 matching 7 junction bases. This TCR derives from a man between 18 and 29 years old in good health and CMV-seropositive. The material sequenced was PBMCs. The CDR3 here reads CATRDSNSNQPQHF. The sequence in DNA is TGTGCCACCCGGGACAGTAATAGCAATCAGCCCCAGCATTTT.